The sequence of this TCR beta chain was determined in a study of T cell changes during pregnancy in multiple sclerosis. V lost 5 bases, J lost 3 bases, and 11 bases lay in between. The germline CDR1 and CDR2 sequences are MNHNY and SVGAGI (reference sequence). This CDR3 is 13 amino acids long. Using immunoSEQ multiplex PCR, the repertoire was profiled, and TCRdb retains in-frame clones only, with some absent. The data contain about 68,000 clones, about 90% of them singletons. V and J are TRBV6-6 and TRBJ2-7, with D tentatively TRBD1 (6 bases). The source of this sequence is a female donor in good health, enrolled as a control in a pregnancy study. The sequencing here drew on peripheral blood, taken in the second trimester of pregnancy. The chain's CDR3 is CASSRDRNYEQYF. CDR3 sequence (DNA): TGTGCCAGCAGTCGCGACAGGAACTACGAGCAGTACTTC.